A single sample is the source of the 7 T cell receptor beta chains below, sequenced in a study of control samples from healthy donors and cancer patients. Method: immunoSEQ multiplex PCR; TCRdb's copy keeps in-frame clones and lacks some. The sample consists of 130,000 or so clones, about 88% of them appearing once. The specimen sequenced was blood. These receptors originate from a man between 50 and 59 years old in good health.

V is TRBV9 and J is TRBJ1-6, with D unclear. The germline gives CDR1 SGDLS, CDR2 YYNGEE. Trimming took 0 bases from V and 6 from J, leaving 10 bases between them. This CDR3 is 15 amino acids long. As DNA, the CDR3 is TGTGCCAGCAGCGTAGACGGCAGGAGTAATTCACCCCTCCACTTT. This codes for CASSVDGRSNSPLHF.

The genes are TRBV10-3 and TRBJ1-1, with 11 nucleotides matching TRBD1. The CDR3 runs to 15 residues. J gave up 3 bases and V 10 bases, and 10 bases lay outside the gene matches. The germline gives CDR1 ENHRY, CDR2 SYGVKD. CDR3 bases: TGTGCCACCTCGGTGGACAGGGGGCAAGACACTGAAGCTTTCTTT. This encodes CATSVDRGQDTEAFF.

The J gene is TRBJ2-5, the V gene TRBV7-9; TRBD1 agrees at 9 bases. Trimming removed 7 bases from V and 5 bases from J; junction bases left unmatched: 11. The germline CDR1 and CDR2 sequences are SEHNR and FQNEAQ (reference sequence). The CDR3 spans 15 residues. The CDR3 protein is CASTDYGGQGETQYF. As DNA, the CDR3 is TGTGCCAGCACCGATTACGGTGGACAGGGGGAGACCCAGTACTTC. The whole variable domain, filled in from reference TRBV7-9 and TRBJ2-5, reads DTGVSQNPRHKITKRGQNVTFRCDPISEHNRLYWYRQTLGQGPEFLTYFQNEAQLEKSRLLSDRFSAERPKGSFSTLEIQRTEQGDSAMYLCASTDYGGQGETQYFGPGTRLLVL.

The chain uses TRBV19 and TRBJ1-4; TRBD1 might be the D (6 bases). V was shortened by 10 bases and J by 5 bases, with 14 bases between the two germline ends. Per the germline V gene, CDR1 is LNHDA and CDR2 is SQIVND (reference sequence). The CDR3 covers 13 residues. The chain's CDR3 is CATRGVENEKLFF. Written as DNA, the CDR3 is TGTGCCACCAGGGGCGTAGAAAATGAAAAACTGTTTTTT.

The V and J genes are TRBV15 and TRBJ1-4; maybe TRBD1 (6 bases). Germline V gene sequence: CDR1 LNHNV, CDR2 YYDKDF (reference sequence). The CDR3 runs 17 residues. The ends were cut back, 4 bases at V and 1 base at J, with 16 bases in the middle. The CDR3 region has the DNA TGTGCCACCAGCAAAACACAGGGACGCCTAACTAATGAAAAACTGTTTTTT. It translates to CATSKTQGRLTNEKLFF.

This sequence joins TRBV28 and TRBJ2-7; D is perhaps TRBD1 (6 bases). Germline V gene sequence: CDR1 MDHEN, CDR2 SYDVKM. V was pared by 4 bases and J by 0 bases, with 16 bases between. This CDR3 is built from 16 residues. DNA for the CDR3: TGTGCCAGCAGTTCCATCAGGGGCCGCGTCTCCTACGAGCAGTACTTC. Amino acid sequence: CASSSIRGRVSYEQYF.

V usage is TRBV10-2 and J usage is TRBJ2-7, with TRBD2 as a possible D gene (6 bases). The CDR3 is 17 amino acids. The V and J ends lost 0 bases and 2 bases respectively, with 17 bases between them. Germline CDR1 and CDR2: WSHSY and SAAADI. CDR3 coding DNA: TGCGCCAGCAGTGAGTCTGGGGGAGTGGAGGGAGCCTACGAGCAGTACTTC. Translating it yields CASSESGGVEGAYEQYF.